This TCR beta chain was documented in a study of blood T cell repertoires in COVID-19 (dated by TCRdb to 2018 to 2020). General notes on the study: The collaborator samples originated in the United States, Italy and Spain and spanned the acute and convalescent phases of COVID-19. The prospective study material was composed of cDNA or gDNA derived from T cells, B-cell-depleted T cells, or PBMCs. Subjects who had been exposed to COVID-19, were actively infected with it, or had recovered from it provided the deeply sampled blood TCRbeta repertoires that made up the dataset. A freely available public database, intended as a resource for researchers studying the immune response to SARS-CoV-2, is where the repertoires were released. Samples were obtained from the ongoing ImmuneRACE study (first 160 participants) and from over 1,000 subjects provided by 6 global collaborators. The sample metadata nearly always contained a de-identified subject ID, COVID-19 status, age in years and sex. Where available, HLA class I and class II types were obtained from metadata supplied by the sample provider rather than from assay-based typing.

TCRbeta CDR3 regions were amplified from genomic DNA by means of the immunoSEQ Assay, a bias-controlled multiplex PCR. The paper's data handling went like this. The number of nucleated cells in each sample was estimated from the amplification of reference gene primers within the assay. To quantify the absolute abundance of each unique TCRbeta CDR3 rearrangement, sequence reads were collapsed and filtered. For each sample, productive Simpson clonality was calculated as the square root of Simpson's diversity index over productive rearrangements. Entries here come from immuneACCESS through TCRdb and include only in-frame sequences with V and J called. Some clones fail to appear in such tables; in the studies checked, an unresolved V gene covers under half of the shortfall, and the cause of the remainder is unknown. For V, J and clone size, that table is used; D and trimming come from the DNA. This sample is represented by tens of thousands of clones; 80% to 90% of them were singletons. The biggest ten clones account for 25% of the sample.

The germline V gene gives CDR1 as MDHEN and CDR2 as SYDVKM. The junction shows trimming of 3 bases on V and 5 bases on J, plus 13 bases between the germline ends. Taken from cysteine to phenylalanine, the CDR3 has 14 residues. CDR3 DNA only is kept here, 42 bases in frame from base 1. Each collaborating institution followed its own protocols to collect whole blood in K2EDTA tubes. For TCRbeta analysis, collaborators shipped samples in one of three forms: frozen whole blood, isolated PBMCs, or DNA extracted from either of those sample types. Broad study findings and their caveats: The quantity of clinical and demographic metadata differed by source and by participant and was supplied without curation.

This clone was recorded once. This clone's antigen is unknown. No base quality values were provided; no much bigger clone lies one nucleotide off. The sample taken for sequencing was peripheral blood. The TCR sequence derives from a man aged 60 to 75 with acute or convalescent COVID-19. This sequence uses TRBV28 and TRBJ1-1; possibly the D gene is TRBD1, per 6 matching bases. The nucleotides are TGTGCCAGCAGTTTGGCAGGGGTAAGGACTGAAGCTTTCTTT. Its translation reads: CASSLAGVRTEAFF.